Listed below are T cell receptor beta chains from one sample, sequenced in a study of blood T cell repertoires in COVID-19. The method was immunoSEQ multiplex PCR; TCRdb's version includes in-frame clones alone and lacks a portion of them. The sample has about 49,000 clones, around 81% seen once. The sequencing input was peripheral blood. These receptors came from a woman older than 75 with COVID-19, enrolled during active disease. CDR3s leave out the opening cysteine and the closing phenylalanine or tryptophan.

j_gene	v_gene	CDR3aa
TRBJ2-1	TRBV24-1	ATSPGLAGYAGEQF
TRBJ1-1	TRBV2	ASSVQGYTEAF
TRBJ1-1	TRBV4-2	ASSPYGVGTEAF
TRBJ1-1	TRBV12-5	ASGLVTITEAF
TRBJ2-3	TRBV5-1	ASSFQGLVTDTQY
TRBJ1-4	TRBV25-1	ASRDRINEKLF
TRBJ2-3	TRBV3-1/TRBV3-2	ASSAGRGLTTQY
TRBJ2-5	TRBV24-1	ATSDPDSSETQY
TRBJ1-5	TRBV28	ASSSRDRSNQPQH
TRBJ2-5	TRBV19	ASRQGAGLGETQY
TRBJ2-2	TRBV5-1	ASSLGQRNTGELF
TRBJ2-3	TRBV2	ASMFSSGFGDTQY
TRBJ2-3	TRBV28	ASTRRTSTDTQY
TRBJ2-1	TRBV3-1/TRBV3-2	ASSQWGGQSSGRANEQF
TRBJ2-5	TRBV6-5	ASSYGGAGTETQY
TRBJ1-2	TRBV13	ASSPRDTEGYGYT
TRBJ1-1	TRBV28	ASSLGGGTEAF
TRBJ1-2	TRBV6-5	ASSIYRGIGGYT
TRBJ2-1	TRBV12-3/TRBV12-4	ASSSGNEQF
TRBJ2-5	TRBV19	ASSVLAGGGETQY
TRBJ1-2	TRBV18	ASSPPQGIYGYT
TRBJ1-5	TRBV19	ASSPGTGKTGNQPQH
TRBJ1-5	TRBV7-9	ASSLGHGNQPQH
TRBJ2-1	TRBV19	ASSRVGGSYNEQF
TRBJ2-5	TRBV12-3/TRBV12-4	ASSLWPQETQY
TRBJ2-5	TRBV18	ASSGDNQETQY
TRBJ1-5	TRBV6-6	ASSPQKKTGTVNQPQH
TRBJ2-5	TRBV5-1	ASSELTDQETQY
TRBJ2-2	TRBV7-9	ASRDHSTGELF
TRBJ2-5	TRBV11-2	ASSWADGGETQY
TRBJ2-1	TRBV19	ASSIRGPSYNEQF
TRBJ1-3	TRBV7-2	ASSLGGQRGNTIY
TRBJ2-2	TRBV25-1	ASSEYRTGELF
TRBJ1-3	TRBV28	ASSQGNRYSGNTIY
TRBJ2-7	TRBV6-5	ASAGQGIEQY
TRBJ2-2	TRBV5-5	ASSSNTGELF
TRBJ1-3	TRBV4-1	ASSQGIGSGNTIY
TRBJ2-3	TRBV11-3	ASSFSGSTDTQY
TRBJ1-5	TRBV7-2	ASSRNGQGTAQPQH
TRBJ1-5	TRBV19	ASSSPRESSNQPQH
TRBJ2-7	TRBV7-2	ASNPRTSGSSEQY
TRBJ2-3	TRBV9	ASSYYDRGQDTQY
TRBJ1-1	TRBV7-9	ASSLGIAASTEAF
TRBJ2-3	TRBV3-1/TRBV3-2	ASSKQGSTDTQY
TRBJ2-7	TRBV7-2	ASSLALLRGEQY